This TCR beta chain comes out of a study of T cell repertoires in aging, cancer and after chemotherapy. The CDR3 loop spans 12 amino acids. Germline values: CDR1 MNHNY, CDR2 SVGAGI (reference sequence). Deletions cut 4 bases from V and 4 bases from J, with 8 bases between. The template was genomic DNA from peripheral blood, not RNA. A mixed TRB-A/B primer pool amplified rearranged TRB by multiplex touch-down PCR. Using its own MiXCR run on the multiplex PCR reads, TCRdb lists one record per CDR3 protein. This table has approximately 10,000 distinct CDR3 sequences, around 42% appearing once. The clonotype comes from a human donor in good health. The chain links TRBV6-6 to TRBJ2-7; no reliable D call. Input material: blood. The CDR3 coding sequence is TGTGCCAGCAGTTCGCCCAGTTACGAGCAGTACTTC. It translates to CASSSPSYEQYF.